This T cell receptor beta chain was recorded in a study of T cells in Graves' hyperthyroidism and ophthalmopathy. RNA transcripts served as the template for amplifying TCR beta CDR3 regions. HTBI primers were employed in a first-round RT-PCR of the TCR CDR3. TCRdb re-derived calls from the multiplex PCR reads in MiXCR, one entry per CDR3 protein. The sample consists of 650,000 to 850,000 distinct CDR3 sequences, roughly a sixth of them appearing once. The CDR3 is made up of 14 amino acids. The germline V gene has CDR1 MNHNS and CDR2 SASEGT. V lost 0 bases and J 15 bases, leaving 18 bases between the germline ends. This clonotype was seen only a few times.

Material: blood. This clonotype originated in a woman aged 45 to 65 with Graves' hyperthyroidism that later progressed to Graves' ophthalmopathy. The chain is built from TRBV6-1 and TRBJ2-1; D gene uncertain. The CDR3 coding sequence is TGTGCCAGCAGTGAAGCAGGGCTCCAGGAGATTCGGTTCTTC. Amino acids: CASSEAGLQEIRFF.